The 24 T cell receptor beta chains below were found in one sample sequenced in a study of blood T cell repertoires in COVID-19. Assay used: immunoSEQ multiplex PCR; TCRdb lists only in-frame clones, some missing. The repertoire holds 200,000 to 250,000 clones, with 84% as singletons. The sample was peripheral blood. These receptors came from a woman in her 30s who had recovered from COVID-19.

The chain is built from TRBV5-1 and TRBJ2-2; D gene uncertain. The ends were cut back, 2 bases at V and 9 bases at J, with 8 bases in the middle. Germline V CDR1 and CDR2: SGHRS, YFSETQ. The CDR3 loop spans 12 amino acids. The CDR3, as DNA: TGCGCCAGCAGCTTCGAGTCCAGGGAGCTGTTTTTT. This encodes CASSFESRELFF.

This chain links TRBV19 with TRBJ2-1, with D perhaps matching TRBD2 (6 bases). V lost 6 bases to trimming and J lost 3 bases, with 15 bases between them. The CDR3 extends over 15 amino acids. Germline lookup yields CDR1 LNHDA and CDR2 SQIVND (reference sequence). The CDR3 sequence is CASSWNGGVYNEQFF. The CDR3, as DNA: TGTGCCAGTAGCTGGAACGGCGGGGTCTACAATGAGCAGTTCTTC. The whole variable domain, filled in from reference TRBV19 and TRBJ2-1, reads DGGITQSPKYLFRKEGQNVTLSCEQNLNHDAMYWYRQDPGQGLRLIYYSQIVNDFQKGDIAEGYSVSREKKESFPLTVTSAQKNPTAFYLCASSWNGGVYNEQFFGPGTRLTVL.

The chain uses TRBV6-4 and TRBJ1-1; D ambiguous. Trimming shortened V by 6 bases and J by 0 bases, and 11 bases separated the two germline ends. The CDR3 runs to 14 residues. Per germline, CDR1 MRHNA and CDR2 SNTAGT. CDR3 in amino acids: CASSRTGVNTEAFF. The CDR3 coding sequence is TGTGCCAGCAGCCGGACCGGGGTGAACACTGAAGCTTTCTTT.

J is TRBJ2-2 and V is TRBV6-4, with D tentatively TRBD1 (7 bases). This CDR3 comprises 16 residues. The V gene's germline CDR1 is MRHNA and CDR2 SNTAGT. The germline V and J ends were trimmed by 2 bases and 2 bases, with 12 bases remaining between them. The CDR3, as DNA: TGTGCCAGCAGTGACGGAGGGGGCGGTAACACCGGGGAGCTGTTTTTT. It is translated as CASSDGGGGNTGELFF.

This sequence joins TRBV9 and TRBJ2-7; D possibly corresponds to TRBD2 (7 bases). CDR3 length: 16 amino acids. V lost 4 bases and J lost 2, with 19 bases in between. CDR1 SGDLS and CDR2 YYNGEE come from the germline V gene. In DNA form, the CDR3 reads TGTGCCAGCAGCCCCCCTGGGGGCGGGAGCACCTACGAGCAGTACTTC. Its protein is CASSPPGGGSTYEQYF.

This clone has just one count. This chain links TRBV27 with TRBJ2-5, with TRBD1 matching 7 bases. Trimming took 5 bases from V and 5 from J; bases not matched to a gene: 11. The CDR3 covers 15 residues. Per the germline V gene, CDR1 is MNHEY and CDR2 is SMNVEV (reference sequence). CDR3 sequence: CASSHWDSVVETQYF. CDR3 coding DNA: TGTGCCAGCAGTCACTGGGACAGCGTCGTGGAGACCCAGTACTTC.

V gene TRBV5-6 combines with J gene TRBJ2-1, with unresolved D. CDR3 length: 14 amino acids. Trimming removed 2 bases at V and 5 bases at J, with 11 bases between. The germline V gene encodes CDR1 SGHDT and CDR2 YYEEEE. CDR3 region: CASSLPPLNNEQFF. CDR3 nucleotide sequence: TGTGCCAGCAGCTTACCGCCCCTAAACAATGAGCAGTTCTTC. Based on the CDR3 plus reference TRBV5-6 and TRBJ2-1, the full variable domain is DAGVTQSPTHLIKTRGQQVTLRCSPKSGHDTVSWYQQALGQGPQFIFQYYEEEERQRGNFPDRFSGHQFPNYSSELNVNALLLGDSALYLCASSLPPLNNEQFFGPGTRLTVL.

The chain uses TRBV28 and TRBJ1-3; 10 nucleotides align to TRBD1. This CDR3 contains 16 residues. In germline, CDR1 is MDHEN, CDR2 SYDVKM. V lost 6 bases and J lost 2; bases outside the gene matches: 7. CDR3 in amino acids: CASRTTGGIAGNTIYF. CDR3 in DNA: TGTGCCAGCAGAACGACAGGGGGCATCGCTGGAAACACCATATATTTT.

The chain is built from TRBV5-3 and TRBJ1-5; D perhaps matches TRBD1 (6 bases). TRBV5-3 is designated an ORF whose function remains uncertain. CDR3 size: 18 residues. Trimming shortened V by 4 bases and J by 2 bases, and 22 bases separated the two germline ends. The CDR3 spells CARSISGVGSDRNQPQHF. In DNA form, the CDR3 reads TGTGCCAGAAGCATTTCAGGGGTAGGGAGCGATCGCAATCAGCCCCAGCATTTT.

V and J are TRBV7-2 and TRBJ2-3; 11 nucleotides agree with TRBD2. The ends lost 2 bases at V and 12 bases at J; junction bases unmatched: 13. CDR3 length: 16 residues. CDR1 is SGHTA and CDR2 is FQGNSA in the germline V gene. For the CDR3, the DNA is TGTGCCAGCAGCTTATCTGGGCTAGCGGGAGGTGTAACCCAGTATTTT. It yields the protein CASSLSGLAGGVTQYF.

This rearrangement joins TRBV6-7 to TRBJ2-2; tentatively, D is TRBD2 (6 bases). TRBV6-7 is marked as an open reading frame, function uncertain. The CDR3 has 16 residues. V was shortened by 2 bases and J by 6 bases, with 16 bases between the two germline ends. The CDR3 is CASSYGSGFLPGELFF. The CDR3 coding sequence is TGTGCCAGCAGTTACGGAAGCGGGTTTCTTCCCGGGGAGCTGTTTTTT.

CDR3 DNA sequence: TGTGCCAGCAGCCCAGGACTGGCTTTTGGGACAGATACGCAGTATTTT. Protein sequence: CASSPGLAFGTDTQYF. The chain couples TRBV7-3 to TRBJ2-3; D may be TRBD2 (5 bases). Trimming removed 5 bases at V and 3 bases at J, with 18 bases between. CDR1 SGHTA and CDR2 FQGTGA come from the germline V gene. The CDR3 runs to 16 residues.

This chain joins TRBV9 and TRBJ2-5; weak D call: TRBD2 (5 bases). The germline V and J ends were trimmed by 5 bases and 4 bases, with 15 bases remaining between them. This CDR3 has 14 residues. Germline V lookup: CDR1 SGDLS, CDR2 YYNGEE. The chain's CDR3 is CASSPGRRSETQYF. The CDR3 nucleotides are TGTGCCAGCAGTCCGGGTCGGAGGTCAGAGACCCAGTACTTC.

The chain has TRBV5-1 and TRBJ2-1; D might be TRBD2 (5 bases). Germline V gives CDR1 SGHRS, CDR2 YFSETQ. This CDR3 is built from 16 residues. The germline V and J ends were trimmed by 4 bases and 5 bases, with 19 bases remaining between them. As DNA, the CDR3 is TGCGCCAGCAGCGTCATGTATGGGGAGCTGCACAATGAGCAGTTCTTC. This codes for CASSVMYGELHNEQFF.

The chain couples TRBV7-2 to TRBJ1-1; D not certain. V gave up 2 bases and J gave up 1 base, with 11 bases separating them. CDR3 size: 15 residues. From germline, CDR1 is SGHTA and CDR2 FQGNSA. The DNA for the CDR3 is TGTGCCAGCAGCTTATATGCCAGTTCGAACACTGAAGCTTTCTTT. Encoded protein: CASSLYASSNTEAFF.

The genes are TRBV5-1 and TRBJ2-7; TRBD2 matches at 8 bases. CDR3 length: 15 amino acids. Germline V gene lookup returns CDR1 SGHRS and CDR2 YFSETQ. Trimming removed 4 bases from V and 6 bases from J; junction bases left unmatched: 12. CDR3 bases: TGCGCCAGCAGCCGAGGCAGAGCGGGAGCCCCCGAGCAGTACTTC. Protein sequence: CASSRGRAGAPEQYF.

The V gene is TRBV6-6, the J gene TRBJ1-4, with D unresolved. CDR3 length: 22 residues. Germline V gene data show CDR1 as MNHNY and CDR2 as SVGAGI (reference sequence). V lost 6 bases and J 8 bases, leaving 40 bases between the germline ends. CDR3 region: CASSSRMPFISYRRKMGEKLFF. The DNA for the CDR3 is TGTGCCAGCAGCTCACGGATGCCCTTCATATCGTACCGCCGGAAAATGGGCGAAAAACTGTTTTTT.

This sequence joins TRBV2 and TRBJ1-6; D not certain. This CDR3 has 17 amino acids. Germline CDR1 and CDR2: SNHLY and FYNNEI. V dropped 2 bases and J dropped 5 bases, with 16 bases sitting between them. This CDR3 is CASSESVMGYNNSPLHF. For the CDR3, the DNA is TGTGCCAGCAGTGAATCCGTAATGGGCTACAATAATTCACCCCTCCACTTT.

The gene calls are TRBV5-6 and TRBJ2-5; TRBD2 agrees at 7 bases. The CDR3 runs to 15 residues. CDR1 and CDR2 (germline): SGHDT, YYEEEE. Trimming took 1 base from V and 9 from J; bases not matched to a gene: 12. The CDR3 coding sequence is TGTGCCAGCAGCTTGAGAGGGAGCCTCCGGGGGGCCCAGTACTTC. Protein sequence: CASSLRGSLRGAQYF.

The V and J genes are TRBV7-9 and TRBJ1-1; D is possibly TRBD1 (6 bases). Trimming took off 0 bases at V and 6 bases at J, with 14 bases between the two ends. The germline V gene has CDR1 SEHNR and CDR2 FQNEAQ (reference sequence). The CDR3 runs 15 residues. CDR3 loop: CASSLAPGARAEAFF. As DNA, the CDR3 is TGTGCCAGCAGCTTAGCGCCAGGGGCCAGGGCTGAAGCTTTCTTT.

V is TRBV4-1 and J is TRBJ1-1, with D maybe TRBD1 (6 bases). Germline lookup yields CDR1 MGHRA and CDR2 YSYEKL. The CDR3 extends over 16 amino acids. V was cut by 4 bases and J by 3 bases, with 18 bases left in between. The CDR3 coding sequence is TGCGCCAGCAGCCGAGATGGGGGCGCTTCGTACACTGAAGCTTTCTTT. Translated, it gives CASSRDGGASYTEAFF.

The chain is built from TRBV2 and TRBJ2-3; TRBD2 is a possible D gene (5 bases). CDR1 and CDR2 from the germline V gene are SNHLY and FYNNEI. CDR3 length equals 15 residues. Trimming removed 1 base at V and 7 bases at J, with 15 bases between. In DNA form, the CDR3 reads TGTGCCAGCAGTGAAGGGTCGGGGTGGGCAAATACGCAGTATTTT. Its protein product is CASSEGSGWANTQYF.

The chain couples TRBV6-6 to TRBJ1-2; D may be TRBD1 (5 bases). V lost 2 bases, J lost 9 bases, and 7 bases lay in between. Germline values: CDR1 MNHNY, CDR2 SVGAGI (reference sequence). The CDR3 is 11 amino acids. CDR3 nucleotides: TGTGCCAGCAGTTACCAGGGTAGCTACACCTTC. Its protein is CASSYQGSYTF.

The chain has TRBV3-1 (or the pseudogene TRBV3-2) and TRBJ1-2; a weak D match, TRBD1 (6 bases). Trimming removed 3 bases at V and 8 bases at J, with 19 bases between. This CDR3 spans 15 amino acids. The germline V gene has CDR1 LGHDT and CDR2 YNNKEL (reference sequence). The CDR3 loop is CASSHRSQGPEGYTF. CDR3 DNA: TGTGCCAGCAGCCATAGGTCACAGGGACCGGAGGGCTACACCTTC.